The present T cell receptor beta chain was sequenced within a study of CD8 T cells in ankylosing spondylitis. Study findings and constraints: What appeared characteristic of ankylosing spondylitis blood was a TCR beta motif of eight or nine highly homologous variants.

A note on this clonotype: Its antigen is as yet unknown.

The CDR3 contains 15 residues. CDR1 MNHEY and CDR2 SVGEGT come from the germline V gene. The ends lost 8 bases at V and 4 bases at J; junction bases unmatched: 13. Library preparation for TCR beta used quantitative 5'-RACE with molecular barcodes. TCRdb independently ran MiXCR on the 5' RACE reads; one entry per CDR3 protein. The sample shows 700,000 to 1,000,000 distinct CDR3 sequences, 12% of them seen only once. Sequencing input: blood, either unsorted or a sorted T cell fraction (not recorded which). This chain connects TRBV6-2 or TRBV6-3 to TRBJ2-7, with 8 bases lining up with TRBD1. The receptor was derived from a male donor with ankylosing spondylitis. The CDR3: CASWTPGQVSYEQYF. CDR3 nucleotides: TGTGCCAGCTGGACCCCGGGACAGGTATCGTACGAGCAGTACTTC.